Here is one TCR beta chain with its context. Its cognate antigen is unknown. The CDR3 runs 12 residues. Trimming stripped 1 base from V and 5 bases from J, with 3 bases between. Germline V CDR1 and CDR2: SEHNR, FQNEAQ (reference sequence). The sample comes from a study of OX40 agonist ivuxolimab in advanced cancers. In the study overall: Every 2 weeks, ivuxolimab was infused into the patients intravenously at between 0.01 and 10 mg/kg.

The study's findings and limits: Dosing at 0.1 to 3.0 mg/kg was accompanied by clonal expansion of CD4+ and CD8+ blood T cells by week 6.

TCRdb's table, derived via immunoSEQ multiplex PCR, lists solely in-frame clones and lacks some. The table shows approximately 76,000 clones, with 93% occurring only once. Sequenced material: CD4+ or CD8+ T cells sorted from blood, taken in a trial of the OX40 agonist ivuxolimab. This TCR was sampled from an adult with an advanced solid tumor such as melanoma, head and neck, liver or kidney cancer. The J gene is TRBJ2-1, the V gene TRBV7-9, with D unclear. CDR3 residues: CASSLGDNEQFF. The CDR3 coding sequence is TGTGCCAGCAGCTTAGGTGACAATGAGCAGTTCTTC. The variable domain in full, completed from reference TRBV7-9 and TRBJ2-1, reads DTGVSQNPRHKITKRGQNVTFRCDPISEHNRLYWYRQTLGQGPEFLTYFQNEAQLEKSRLLSDRFSAERPKGSFSTLEIQRTEQGDSAMYLCASSLGDNEQFFGPGTRLTVL.